The 16 T cell receptor beta chains below were found in one sample sequenced in a study of shared clonotypes between healthy human individuals. Here immunoSEQ multiplex PCR was the method, and the copy in TCRdb shows in-frame clones only, minus some. Of over a million clones in the sample, more than 95% were seen once. The source material was naive CD4+ T cells sorted from blood. Indicated subset: CD45RA+ positively selected. Receptors originate from a young man in good health.

This clone was recorded once. The chain couples TRBV25-1 to TRBJ1-4, with D maybe TRBD1 (5 bases). This CDR3 comprises 18 residues. CDR1 is MGHDK and CDR2 is SYGVNS in the germline V gene. V was trimmed by 0 bases and J by 8 bases, leaving 22 bases between them. The CDR3 loop is CASSEYPHDSVSREKLFF. The CDR3 DNA reads as TGTGCCAGCAGTGAATATCCCCACGACAGTGTTTCAAGAGAAAAACTGTTTTTT.

The chain recombines TRBV30 with TRBJ2-5, with no clear D. The germline V and J ends were trimmed by 2 bases and 5 bases, with 9 bases remaining between them. Looked up from germline, CDR1 is GTSNPN and CDR2 is SVGIG (reference sequence). CDR3 length equals 12 residues. The CDR3 nucleotides are TGTGCCTGGAGTATTGACCTGGAGACCCAGTACTTC. It encodes CAWSIDLETQYF.

This clone was recorded only once. This rearrangement joins TRBV30 to TRBJ2-3; 9 bases are shared with TRBD2. Germline V CDR1 and CDR2: GTSNPN, SVGIG (reference sequence). This CDR3 has 15 amino acids. V trimming: 2 bases; J trimming: 5 bases; junction bases outside the gene matches: 8. CDR3 loop: CAWSNSGSFGDTQYF. CDR3 DNA sequence: TGTGCCTGGAGTAATAGCGGGAGTTTTGGAGATACGCAGTATTTT.

This clone was found a few times. The chain links TRBV5-1 to TRBJ2-7; D is unclear. The V gene's germline CDR1 is SGHRS and CDR2 YFSETQ. The CDR3 contains 14 residues. Trimming cost V 6 bases and J 0 bases, with 13 bases left between them. The DNA for the CDR3 is TGCGCCAGCACCCCTCGAGACGGCTCCTACGAGCAGTACTTC. Residues: CASTPRDGSYEQYF.

The chain joins TRBV10-3 to TRBJ2-7; no reliable D call. Germline CDR1 and CDR2: ENHRY and SYGVKD. V dropped 2 bases and J dropped 6 bases, with 14 bases sitting between them. The CDR3 runs 14 residues. CDR3 DNA sequence: TGTGCCATCAGTGAGGGCCCGGGTGAAGGCGAGCAGTACTTC. Amino acid sequence: CAISEGPGEGEQYF.

The genes are TRBV15 and TRBJ1-2, with 7 bases aligning to TRBD1. The CDR3 extends over 12 amino acids. In germline, CDR1 is LNHNV, CDR2 YYDKDF (reference sequence). The trim removed 5 bases at V and 8 bases at J, leaving 5 bases unmatched. The chain's CDR3 is CATSVGGKGYTF. DNA for the CDR3: TGTGCCACCAGCGTAGGGGGCAAAGGCTACACCTTC.

V gene TRBV5-4 combines with J gene TRBJ1-2; D ambiguous. CDR3 length: 15 residues. In germline, CDR1 is SGHNT, CDR2 YYREEE (reference sequence). V gave up 4 bases and J gave up 7 bases, with 20 bases separating them. The CDR3 bases are TGTGCCAGCAGCGGACTGGGAGTTAGCACCGGTGGCTACACCTTC. This gives the protein CASSGLGVSTGGYTF.

The rearrangement links TRBV11-2 to TRBJ2-7; the D gene is possibly TRBD1 (7 bases). Germline V gives CDR1 SGHAT, CDR2 FQNNGV. CDR3 length: 15 residues. V dropped 4 bases and J dropped 2 bases, with 15 bases sitting between them. CDR3 amino acids: CASSSPFRGAYEQYF. In nucleotides, the CDR3 is TGTGCCAGCAGCTCACCTTTCAGGGGGGCCTACGAGCAGTACTTC.

The V call is TRBV23-1, the J call TRBJ2-2, with D possibly being TRBD2 (6 bases). TRBV23-1 counts as an open reading frame of uncertain function. There are 14 residues in the CDR3. The V and J ends lost 7 bases and 6 bases respectively, with 15 bases between them. CDR3 nucleotide sequence: TGCGCCAGCAAACGGGGGTTTAGGGCCGGGGAGCTGTTTTTT. Amino acid sequence: CASKRGFRAGELFF.

V usage is TRBV4-3 and J usage is TRBJ2-7; tentatively, D is TRBD2 (5 bases). Per germline, CDR1 LGHNA and CDR2 YSLEER. With 0 bases removed from V and 6 bases from J, the gap between germline ends came to 12 bases. The CDR3 contains 14 residues. The CDR3 loop reads CASSQDPRDREQYF. The CDR3 nucleotides are TGCGCCAGCAGCCAAGATCCCCGGGATCGCGAGCAGTACTTC.

This chain connects TRBV7-9 to TRBJ2-1; 7 bases are a match to TRBD2. The CDR3 is made up of 13 amino acids. Germline loops: CDR1 SEHNR, CDR2 FQNEAQ (reference sequence). Losses at the gene ends were 6 bases for V and 10 bases for J; bases not matched to a gene: 9. The CDR3 DNA reads as TGTGCCAGCAGGCCTGGACTAGTCCGAGAGCAGTTCTTC. It is translated as CASRPGLVREQFF.

This clone was counted once. The rearrangement joins TRBV28 to TRBJ1-3; no clear D gene. The CDR3 has 15 amino acids. Trimming shortened V by 6 bases and J by 0 bases, and 12 bases separated the two germline ends. Per germline, CDR1 MDHEN and CDR2 SYDVKM. For the CDR3, the DNA is TGTGCCAGCAGATCCGACACGACCTCTGGAAACACCATATATTTT. Residues: CASRSDTTSGNTIYF. The full variable domain, its missing parts supplied by reference TRBV28 and TRBJ1-3, is DVKVTQSSRYLVKRTGEKVFLECVQDMDHENMFWYRQDPGLGLRLIYFSYDVKMKEKGDIPEGYSVSREKKERFSLILESASTNQTSMYLCASRSDTTSGNTIYFGEGSWLTVV.

CDR3 nucleotide sequence: TGTGCCAGCAGTGCGTCTAGCGGGAGCATCTACGAGCAGTACTTC. Translating it yields CASSASSGSIYEQYF. The gene calls are TRBV2 and TRBJ2-7; 10 bases map to TRBD2. The CDR3 contains 15 residues. CDR1 and CDR2 (germline): SNHLY, FYNNEI. The J segment lost 3 bases and the V segment lost 4 bases, leaving 6 bases of the junction unmatched.

The rearrangement joins TRBV5-4 to TRBJ2-1, with 10 positions matching TRBD2. The CDR3 covers 16 residues. V was clipped by 2 bases and J by 0 bases; unmatched bases: 2. Germline values: CDR1 SGHNT, CDR2 YYREEE (reference sequence). This CDR3 reads CASSFGTSVSYNEQFF. The CDR3 bases are TGTGCCAGCAGCTTTGGGACTAGCGTCTCCTACAATGAGCAGTTCTTC.

This chain connects TRBV9 to TRBJ1-1; TRBD1 matches at 7 bases. Germline V gene data show CDR1 as SGDLS and CDR2 as YYNGEE. V lost 3 bases and J lost 5; bases outside the gene matches: 10. This CDR3 contains 15 residues. CDR3 region: CASSDAGGWGTEAFF. The CDR3 coding sequence is TGTGCCAGCAGCGACGCAGGGGGTTGGGGGACTGAAGCTTTCTTT.

This clone was counted a single time. The gene calls are TRBV11-2 and TRBJ1-5, with D perhaps matching TRBD1 (5 bases). This CDR3 contains 13 residues. Germline V gene lookup returns CDR1 SGHAT and CDR2 FQNNGV. V shed 3 bases and J shed 5 bases, with 8 bases lying between them. The CDR3 sequence: CASSFREDQPQHF. CDR3 nucleotides: TGTGCCAGCAGCTTCAGGGAGGATCAGCCCCAGCATTTT.